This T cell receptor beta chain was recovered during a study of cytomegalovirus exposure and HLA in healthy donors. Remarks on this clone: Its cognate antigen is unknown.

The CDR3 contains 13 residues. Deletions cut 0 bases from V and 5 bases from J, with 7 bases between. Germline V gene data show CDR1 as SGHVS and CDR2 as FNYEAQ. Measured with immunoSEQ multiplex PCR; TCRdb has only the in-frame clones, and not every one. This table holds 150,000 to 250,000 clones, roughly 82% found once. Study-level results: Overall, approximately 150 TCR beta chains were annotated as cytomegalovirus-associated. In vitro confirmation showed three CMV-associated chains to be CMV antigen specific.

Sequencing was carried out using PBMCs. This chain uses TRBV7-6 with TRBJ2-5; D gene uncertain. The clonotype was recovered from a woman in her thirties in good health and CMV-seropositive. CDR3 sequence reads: CASSLAARETQYF. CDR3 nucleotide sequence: TGTGCCAGCAGCTTAGCAGCCAGGGAGACCCAGTACTTC.